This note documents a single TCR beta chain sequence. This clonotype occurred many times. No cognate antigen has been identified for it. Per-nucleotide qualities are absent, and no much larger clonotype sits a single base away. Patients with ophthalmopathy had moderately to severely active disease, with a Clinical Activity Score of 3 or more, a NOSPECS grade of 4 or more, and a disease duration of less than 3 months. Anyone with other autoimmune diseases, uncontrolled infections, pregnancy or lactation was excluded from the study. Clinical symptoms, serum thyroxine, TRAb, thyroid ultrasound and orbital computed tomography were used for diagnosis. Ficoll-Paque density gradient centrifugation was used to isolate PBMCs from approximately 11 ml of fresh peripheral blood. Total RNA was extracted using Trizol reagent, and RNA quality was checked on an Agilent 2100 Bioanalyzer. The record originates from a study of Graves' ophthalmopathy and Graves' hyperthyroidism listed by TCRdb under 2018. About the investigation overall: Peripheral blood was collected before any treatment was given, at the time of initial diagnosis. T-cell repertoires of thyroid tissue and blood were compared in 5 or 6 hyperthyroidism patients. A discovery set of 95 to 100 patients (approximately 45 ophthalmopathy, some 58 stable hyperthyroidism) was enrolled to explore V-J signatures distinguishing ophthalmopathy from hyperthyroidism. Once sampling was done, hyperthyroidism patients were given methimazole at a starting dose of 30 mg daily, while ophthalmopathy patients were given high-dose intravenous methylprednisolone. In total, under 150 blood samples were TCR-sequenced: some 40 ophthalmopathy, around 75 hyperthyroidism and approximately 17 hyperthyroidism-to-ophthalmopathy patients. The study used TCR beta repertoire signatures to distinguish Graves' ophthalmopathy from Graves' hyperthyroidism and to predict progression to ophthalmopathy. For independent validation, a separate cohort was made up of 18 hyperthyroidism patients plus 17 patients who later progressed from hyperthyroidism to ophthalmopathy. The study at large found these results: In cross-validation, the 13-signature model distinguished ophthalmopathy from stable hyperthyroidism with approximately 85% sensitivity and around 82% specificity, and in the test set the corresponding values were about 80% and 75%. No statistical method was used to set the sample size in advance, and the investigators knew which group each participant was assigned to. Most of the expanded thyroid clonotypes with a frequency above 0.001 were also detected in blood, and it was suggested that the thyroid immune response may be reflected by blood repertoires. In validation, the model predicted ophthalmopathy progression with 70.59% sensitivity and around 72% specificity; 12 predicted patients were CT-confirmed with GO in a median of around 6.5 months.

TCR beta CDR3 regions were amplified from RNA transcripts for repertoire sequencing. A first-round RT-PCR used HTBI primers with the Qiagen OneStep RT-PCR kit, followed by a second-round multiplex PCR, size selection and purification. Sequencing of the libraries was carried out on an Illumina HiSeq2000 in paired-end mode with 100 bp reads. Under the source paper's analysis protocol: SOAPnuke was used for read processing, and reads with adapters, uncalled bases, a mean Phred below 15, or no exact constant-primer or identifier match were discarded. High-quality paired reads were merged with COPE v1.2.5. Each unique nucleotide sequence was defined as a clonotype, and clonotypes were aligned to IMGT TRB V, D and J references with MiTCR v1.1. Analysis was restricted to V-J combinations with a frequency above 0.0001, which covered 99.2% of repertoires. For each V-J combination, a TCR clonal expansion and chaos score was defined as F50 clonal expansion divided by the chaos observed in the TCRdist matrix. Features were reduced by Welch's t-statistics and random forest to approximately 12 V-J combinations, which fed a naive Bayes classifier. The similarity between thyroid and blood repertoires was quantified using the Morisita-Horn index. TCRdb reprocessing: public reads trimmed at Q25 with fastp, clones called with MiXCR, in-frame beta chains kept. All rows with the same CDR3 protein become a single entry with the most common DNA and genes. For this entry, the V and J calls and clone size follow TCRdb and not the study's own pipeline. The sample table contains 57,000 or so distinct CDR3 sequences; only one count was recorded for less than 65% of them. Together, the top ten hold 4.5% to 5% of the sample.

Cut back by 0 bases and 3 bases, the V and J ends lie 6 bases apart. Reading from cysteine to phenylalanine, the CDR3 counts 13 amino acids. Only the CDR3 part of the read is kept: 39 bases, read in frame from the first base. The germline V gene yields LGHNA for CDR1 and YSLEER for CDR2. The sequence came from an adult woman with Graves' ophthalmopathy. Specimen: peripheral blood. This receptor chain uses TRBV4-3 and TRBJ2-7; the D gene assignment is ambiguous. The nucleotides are TGCGCCAGCAGCCAAGATTACCTCTACGAGCAGTACTTC. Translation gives CASSQDYLYEQYF.